This TCR beta chain was retrieved from a study of cytomegalovirus exposure and HLA in healthy donors. Both 60 Vbeta primers and 13 Jbeta primers went into the PCR. The repertoire was sequenced with immunoSEQ multiplex PCR; TCRdb's copy has only in-frame clones and lacks some. This table holds 150,000 to 180,000 clones, 75% to 85% found once. CDR3 length equals 15 residues. Germline CDR1 is MNHNS and CDR2 is SASEGT. Trimming cost V 5 bases and J 6 bases, with 20 bases left between them. Study-wide points: Some TCR beta chains (roughly 150 of them) were listed as cytomegalovirus-associated. A later analysis found most CMV-associated TCR beta chains apparently HLA-restricted. Reports indicate that TCR beta sequences accurately predicted the HLA-A and HLA-B alleles of most subjects. No immune exposure information besides CMV serostatus was available.

Turning to this clone: Its cognate antigen is unknown.

The receptor's source is a woman between 40 and 50 years old in good health and CMV-seropositive. This chain uses TRBV6-1 with TRBJ2-7; tentatively, D is TRBD2 (7 bases). The sample comprised PBMCs. The CDR3 protein is CASSPRPGEGVEQYF. The DNA of the CDR3 is TGTGCCAGCAGTCCCCGCCCAGGGGAGGGTGTCGAGCAGTACTTC.